These 27 T cell receptor beta chains were sequenced from one sample in a study. MiXCR, run by TCRdb on the 5' RACE reads, gives a single entry per CDR3 protein. The repertoire has 60,000 to 65,000 distinct CDR3 sequences, approximately 29% of them found once; the top ten carry 2% to 2.5%. Sequenced sample: tumor-infiltrating naive CD4+ T cells sorted from the breast tumor. Subset reported: naive CD4+ T cells, CD4+CD45RA+CD25-. All receptors come from a female donor with breast cancer.

This chain links TRBV4-1 with TRBJ2-7; 9 bases match TRBD1. The CDR3 runs 13 residues. Germline V gene data show CDR1 as MGHRA and CDR2 as YSYEKL. The J segment lost 3 bases and the V segment lost 5 bases, leaving 2 bases of the junction unmatched. The CDR3 sequence is CASSMDRGYEQYF. CDR3 nucleotide sequence: TGCGCCAGCAGCATGGACAGGGGCTACGAGCAGTACTTC.

This clonotype was counted a few times. V and J are TRBV6-5 and TRBJ2-5; 9 nucleotides align to TRBD1. Unmatched junction bases numbered 4, after V lost 0 bases and J lost 5 bases. Germline-derived CDR1 and CDR2 are MNHEY and SVGAGI. This CDR3 contains 15 residues. The CDR3 nucleotides are TGTGCCAGCAGTTACTCGGACAGGGGTCGGGAGACCCAGTACTTC. Its translation: CASSYSDRGRETQYF.

The chain carries TRBV24-1 and TRBJ2-3, with 9 bases identical to TRBD2. This CDR3 has 17 residues. The junction had 15 bases not matched to a gene; V was cut back by 6 bases and J by 6 bases. CDR1 and CDR2 (germline): KGHDR, SFDVKD. CDR3 amino acids: CATSNPGVAGDGDTQYF. The DNA for the CDR3 is TGTGCCACCAGTAACCCCGGTGTAGCGGGAGATGGGGATACGCAGTATTTT.

This clonotype was seen a few times. The chain links TRBV7-9 to TRBJ1-5; D call uncertain. V lost 3 bases and J lost 7, with 13 bases in between. The CDR3 contains 14 residues. Germline V gives CDR1 SEHNR, CDR2 FQNEAQ (reference sequence). CDR3 nucleotide sequence: TGTGCCAGCAGCTTTGGGTCCGATGGGCAGCCCCAGCATTTT. The encoded protein is CASSFGSDGQPQHF.

The chain uses TRBV11-2 and TRBJ1-1; no clear D. The V end was cut by 5 bases, the J end by 2 bases, with 15 bases between. CDR1 and CDR2 from the germline V gene are SGHAT and FQNNGV. The CDR3 extends over 15 amino acids. CDR3 DNA: TGTGCCAGCAGCCCGCAAGGTCCAGCAAACACTGAAGCTTTCTTT. Amino acid sequence: CASSPQGPANTEAFF. Based on the CDR3 plus reference TRBV11-2 and TRBJ1-1, the full variable domain is EAGVAQSPRYKIIEKRQSVAFWCNPISGHATLYWYQQILGQGPKLLIQFQNNGVVDDSQLPKDRFSAERLKGVDSTLKIQPAKLEDSAVYLCASSPQGPANTEAFFGQGTRLTVV.

In its sample, this clonotype was seen a few times. This sequence joins TRBV30 and TRBJ1-6, with 9 bases fitting TRBD1. The CDR3 has 13 residues. The J segment lost 8 bases and the V segment lost 1 base, leaving 0 bases of the junction unmatched. Germline values: CDR1 GTSNPN, CDR2 SVGIG (reference sequence). In DNA, the CDR3 is TGTGCCTGGAGTGGGACAGGGGATTCACCCCTCCACTTT. Encoded protein: CAWSGTGDSPLHF.

The chain employs TRBV6-1 and TRBJ2-7, with D perhaps TRBD1 or TRBD2 (6 bases each). Germline V lookup: CDR1 MNHNS, CDR2 SASEGT. V lost 6 bases, J lost 8 bases, and 17 bases lay in between. This CDR3 has 13 residues. The CDR3 nucleotides are TGTGCCAGCAGGGAGGGGGTCCCTACGAAGCAGTACTTC. Amino acids: CASREGVPTKQYF.

This chain links TRBV4-1 with TRBJ1-5, with D unclear. The V end lost 1 base, the J end lost 2 bases, and 9 bases lay between the germline ends. Germline lookup yields CDR1 MGHRA and CDR2 YSYEKL. This CDR3 region has 15 residues. CDR3 nucleotides: TGCGCCAGCAGCCAAGTGGGGAGCCGCAATCAGCCCCAGCATTTT. This sequence encodes CASSQVGSRNQPQHF.

The chain couples TRBV6-7 to TRBJ2-1, with D perhaps TRBD1 or TRBD2 (5 bases each). TRBV6-7 is annotated as an ORF whose role is uncertain. Trimming shortened V by 2 bases and J by 5 bases, and 7 bases separated the two germline ends. The CDR3 spans 13 residues. Written as DNA, the CDR3 is TGTGCCAGCAGTTACAGGGGACACAATGAGCAGTTCTTC. Amino acid sequence: CASSYRGHNEQFF.

This chain connects TRBV12-3 or TRBV12-4 to TRBJ2-7; TRBD1 matches 7 bases. V was pared by 5 bases and J by 2 bases, with 3 bases of the junction left unmatched. This CDR3 has 13 amino acids. The DNA of the CDR3 is TGTGCCAGCAGTCAGGGGGAAACCTACGAGCAGTACTTC. Its translation: CASSQGETYEQYF.

In this sample, this clonotype turned up once. The CDR3 is CATVSGSQTQYF. The CDR3 DNA is TGTGCCACCGTTAGCGGGAGCCAGACCCAGTACTTC. This rearrangement joins TRBV28 to TRBJ2-5; 9 bases align to TRBD2. The CDR3 is 12 amino acids. Germline assignment: CDR1 MDHEN and CDR2 SYDVKM. The V gene end was trimmed by 10 bases and the J gene end by 6 bases; junction bases not matched to a gene: 6.

J is TRBJ1-2 and V is TRBV12-3 or TRBV12-4; TRBD1 matches 11 bases. The CDR3 runs 15 residues. Unmatched junction bases numbered 11, after V lost 6 bases and J lost 8 bases. CDR3 amino acids: CASSKSGTGGSGYTF. The CDR3 nucleotides read TGTGCCAGCAGCAAATCGGGGACAGGGGGGTCGGGCTACACCTTC.

The chain employs TRBV2 and TRBJ2-5; a weak D match, TRBD2 (5 bases). Trimming removed 6 bases at V and 2 bases at J, with 7 bases between. Germline V gene lookup returns CDR1 SNHLY and CDR2 FYNNEI. This CDR3 contains 12 residues. DNA for the CDR3: TGTGCCAGCAGCGGGGAACAAGAGACCCAGTACTTC. Amino acids: CASSGEQETQYF.

This chain uses TRBV20-1 with TRBJ1-1; 7 bases are a match to TRBD1. The V gene end was trimmed by 6 bases and the J gene end by 5 bases; junction bases not matched to a gene: 6. Germline V gene data show CDR1 as DFQATT and CDR2 as SNEGSKA (reference sequence). The CDR3 is 12 amino acids. The CDR3 here is CSARGGATEAFF. Written as DNA, the CDR3 is TGCAGTGCCAGGGGGGGGGCGACTGAAGCTTTCTTT.

This chain links TRBV12-3 or TRBV12-4 with TRBJ1-2, with D hard to call. V gave up 5 bases and J gave up 8 bases, with 18 bases separating them. This CDR3 region has 14 residues. The CDR3 region is CASSPLGEVGGYTF. In DNA form, the CDR3 reads TGTGCCAGCAGTCCGCTCGGCGAGGTGGGCGGCTACACCTTC.

This clonotype has just a few counts. The chain employs TRBV29-1 and TRBJ2-5; D is undetermined. The germline CDR1 and CDR2 sequences are SQVTM and ANQGSEA. The CDR3 spans 10 residues. V gave up 6 bases and J gave up 4 bases, with 6 bases separating them. CDR3 sequence: CSVLIETQYF. The CDR3 bases are TGCAGCGTCCTCATAGAGACCCAGTACTTC.

As concerns this clonotype: It may be a read error: a sequence one base away is much more abundant. The chain combines TRBV7-2 with TRBJ2-4; D is perhaps TRBD1 (5 bases). Trimming left V 5 bases short and J 8 bases short, with 19 bases between. The CDR3 runs to 15 residues. CDR1 and CDR2 from the germline V gene are SGHTA and FQGNSA. CDR3 nucleotides: TGTGCCAGCAGCCCTTATAGATCAGGGTTCGACATTCAGTACTTC. Translation: CASSPYRSGFDIQYF.

There are many counts of this clonotype. Written as DNA, the CDR3 is TGTGCCTGGAGTGTCGGCGGGGATTCACCCCTCCACTTT. Translation: CAWSVGGDSPLHF. The chain joins TRBV30 to TRBJ1-6; D is unresolved. Germline V gene lookup returns CDR1 GTSNPN and CDR2 SVGIG (reference sequence). The CDR3 loop spans 13 amino acids. Trimming removed 0 bases at V and 8 bases at J, with 8 bases between.

The V gene is TRBV9, the J gene TRBJ2-3, with D perhaps matching TRBD1 or TRBD2 (6 bases each). CDR3 length: 17 residues. In germline, CDR1 is SGDLS, CDR2 YYNGEE. V lost 3 bases to trimming and J lost 3 bases, with 20 bases between them. The chain's CDR3 is CASSAWGAAGGTDTQYF. In DNA form, the CDR3 reads TGTGCCAGCAGCGCCTGGGGGGCGGCGGGTGGAACAGATACGCAGTATTTT.

This clonotype has a handful of counts. Given the absence of the conserved phenylalanine or tryptophan at the CDR3 end, a read error is likely. The chain carries TRBV20-1 and TRBJ2-3; 8 bases agree with TRBD2. Germline CDR1 DFQATT, CDR2 SNEGSKA (reference sequence). After removal of 0 bases from V and 6 bases from J, the junction contained 11 bases not matched to a gene. CDR3 length: 16 amino acids. In nucleotides, the CDR3 is TGCAGTGCTAGAGATCTGGCTAGCGGGTCATCGGATACGCAGTATCTT. As protein: CSARDLASGSSDTQYL.

The table lists this clonotype with a few counts. The V gene is TRBV13, the J gene TRBJ2-3, with D possibly being TRBD1 (5 bases). Germline V lookup: CDR1 PRHDT, CDR2 FYEKMQ (reference sequence). The CDR3 runs 14 residues. The germline V and J ends were trimmed by 2 bases and 4 bases, with 10 bases remaining between them. The chain's CDR3 is CASSLPRVSDTQYF. Written as DNA, the CDR3 is TGTGCCAGCAGCTTACCCAGGGTGTCAGATACGCAGTATTTT.

V gene TRBV6-5 combines with J gene TRBJ2-5, with 10 bases fitting TRBD2. Per germline, CDR1 MNHEY and CDR2 SVGAGI. V dropped 10 bases and J dropped 7; count of bases not matched to a gene: 9. The CDR3 runs 13 residues. The CDR3 here is CATQRGGFRTQYF. The CDR3 DNA reads TGTGCCACCCAGCGGGGGGGCTTCCGGACCCAGTACTTC.

This rearrangement joins TRBV29-1 to TRBJ2-1; TRBD2 is a possible D gene (7 bases). V lost 1 base, J lost 6 bases, and 13 bases lay in between. CDR1 is SQVTM and CDR2 is ANQGSEA in the germline V gene. This CDR3 region has 14 residues. DNA of the CDR3: TGCAGCGTTGAAGTCCGAAGGGGGGGCAATGAGCAGTTCTTC. This gives the protein CSVEVRRGGNEQFF.

This clonotype appeared a few times. The chain is built from TRBV5-1 and TRBJ2-6; weak D call: TRBD2 (6 bases). Trimming cost V 0 bases and J 1 base, with 17 bases left between them. The CDR3 has 19 amino acids. The germline gives CDR1 SGHRS, CDR2 YFSETQ. CDR3 nucleotides: TGCGCCAGCAGCTTGGAATTCGGGGAAGGAGGGTCTGGGGCCAACGTCCTGACTTTC. It yields the protein CASSLEFGEGGSGANVLTF.

This clonotype was counted many times. This rearrangement joins TRBV7-2 to TRBJ2-5, with 10 bases that match TRBD2. The V segment lost 5 bases and the J segment 1 base; nucleotides outside the gene matches: 7. Germline V CDR1 and CDR2: SGHTA, FQGNSA. This CDR3 has 16 residues. CDR3 residues: CASSPWTSGGQETQYF. The CDR3 DNA is TGTGCCAGCAGCCCGTGGACTAGCGGAGGCCAAGAGACCCAGTACTTC. Full variable domain (rest looked up from reference TRBV7-2 and TRBJ2-5): GAGVSQSPSNKVTEKGKDVELRCDPISGHTALYWYRQSLGQGLEFLIYFQGNSAPDKSGLPSDRFSAERTGGSVSTLTIQRTQQEDSAVYLCASSPWTSGGQETQYFGPGTRLLVL.

The V and J genes are TRBV28 and TRBJ2-1; 9 nucleotides align to TRBD1. Germline CDR1 and CDR2: MDHEN and SYDVKM. The CDR3 is made up of 14 amino acids. Trimming took 7 bases from V and 13 from J; bases not matched to a gene: 14. The CDR3 sequence is CASTYLGQGSEQFF. The CDR3, as DNA: TGTGCCAGCACCTACCTGGGACAGGGCAGTGAACAGTTCTTC.

This clonotype was seen a single time. CDR3 bases: TGTGCCAGCAGCGGTGGGGCAAGAATGACCCTAAGGAATGAGCAGTTCTTC. Encoded protein: CASSGGARMTLRNEQFF. The chain joins TRBV7-2 to TRBJ2-1; the D gene is possibly TRBD1 (5 bases). This CDR3 comprises 17 residues. Germline V gene sequence: CDR1 SGHTA, CDR2 FQGNSA. Trimming took 5 bases from V and 7 from J, leaving 24 bases between them.